One sample yielded the 17 T cell receptor beta chains listed below, sequenced in a study of patients and donors after allogeneic stem cell transplantation. TCRdb passed the RT-PCR reads through MiXCR, listing each CDR3 protein once. The sample carries about 160,000 distinct CDR3 sequences, 30% to 45% recorded once. The sequenced sample consisted of blood, either unsorted or a sorted T cell fraction (not recorded which). The receptor source for this set is a human donor who was either an allogeneic HSCT recipient or a stem cell or donor lymphocyte infusion donor (not recorded which). It is not recorded whose cells these are; they may come from a transplant donor.

V and J are TRBV29-1 and TRBJ1-1; 9 bases line up with TRBD1. The CDR3 has 13 residues. Germline V gene data show CDR1 as SQVTM and CDR2 as ANQGSEA. After removal of 6 bases from V and 4 bases from J, the junction contained 6 bases not matched to a gene. CDR3 bases: TGCAGCGTGTGGACAGGGGTAGTCACTGAAGCTTTCTTT. Amino acid sequence: CSVWTGVVTEAFF.

This clonotype occurred a few times. The V and J genes are TRBV7-6 and TRBJ1-4; D unclear. This CDR3 is built from 13 residues. Germline CDR1 SGHVS, CDR2 FNYEAQ. With 5 bases removed from V and 8 bases from J, the gap between germline ends came to 12 bases. CDR3 nucleotides: TGTGCCAGCAGCCCGGTGGTAGGAGAAAAACTGTTTTTT. Its protein is CASSPVVGEKLFF.

This clonotype was found a few times. This chain uses TRBV29-1 with TRBJ2-2; no clear D. V lost 5 bases and J 5 bases, leaving 3 bases between the germline ends. CDR3 length: 10 residues. In germline, CDR1 is SQVTM, CDR2 ANQGSEA. The CDR3 DNA follows: TGCAGCGTTCTGACCGGGGAGCTGTTTTTT. Amino acids: CSVLTGELFF.

The chain couples TRBV27 to TRBJ1-2; D possibly corresponds to TRBD1 (5 bases). Germline assignment: CDR1 MNHEY and CDR2 SMNVEV (reference sequence). The CDR3 covers 15 residues. Trimming shortened V by 0 bases and J by 3 bases, and 11 bases separated the two germline ends. The CDR3 nucleotides are TGTGCCAGCAGTTTATCGTTGGGACGGCACTATGGCTACACCTTC. It codes for CASSLSLGRHYGYTF.

This clonotype was recorded a few times. The V gene is TRBV7-2, the J gene TRBJ2-3; the D call may be TRBD1 or TRBD2 (5 bases each). Trimming pared 5 bases from V and 0 bases from J, leaving 9 bases between. CDR1 is SGHTA, CDR2 FQGNSA, per germline. CDR3 size: 14 residues. The CDR3 loop reads CASSPGPSTDTQYF. CDR3 nucleotides: TGTGCCAGCAGCCCGGGGCCAAGCACAGATACGCAGTATTTT.

V gene TRBV12-3 or TRBV12-4 combines with J gene TRBJ2-1, with TRBD1 matching 12 bases. After removal of 6 bases from V and 5 bases from J, the junction contained 8 bases not matched to a gene. The CDR3 totals 16 residues. CDR3 sequence reads: CASSHWRDRGHNEQFF. The CDR3 DNA is TGTGCCAGCAGCCACTGGCGGGACAGGGGGCACAATGAGCAGTTCTTC.

The chain combines TRBV6-6 with TRBJ1-1; D remains ambiguous. Germline CDR1 MNHNY, CDR2 SVGAGI (reference sequence). CDR3 length: 13 amino acids. Trimming took off 7 bases at V and 4 bases at J, with 13 bases between the two ends. The CDR3 spells CASIPTEGTEAFF. The CDR3, as DNA: TGTGCCAGCATCCCTACGGAGGGCACTGAAGCTTTCTTT.

This clonotype has a single count. V usage is TRBV29-1 and J usage is TRBJ2-7; D remains ambiguous. The CDR3 sequence is 13 residues long. V was trimmed by 3 bases and J by 1 base, leaving 10 bases between them. Germline assignment: CDR1 SQVTM and CDR2 ANQGSEA. CDR3 bases: TGCAGCGTTGATTCCGCCAGTTCCTACGAGCAGTACTTC. As protein: CSVDSASSYEQYF.

This clonotype was recorded a few times. The CDR3 DNA follows: TGTGCCAGCAGTAAATTGGGCAACTACAATGAGCAGTTCTTC. Translating gives CASSKLGNYNEQFF. J is TRBJ2-1 and V is TRBV27; D call uncertain. Germline assignment: CDR1 MNHEY and CDR2 SMNVEV (reference sequence). V lost 5 bases to trimming and J lost 3 bases, with 11 bases between them. The CDR3 length is 14 residues.

This clonotype was counted a few times. This sequence joins TRBV12-3 or TRBV12-4 and TRBJ1-2; a possible D gene is TRBD1 (5 bases). With 3 bases removed from V and 4 bases from J, the gap between germline ends came to 12 bases. The CDR3 is made up of 14 amino acids. CDR3 coding DNA: TGTGCCAGCAGTTTTTTAGGGGAGGGCTATGGCTACACCTTC. It yields the protein CASSFLGEGYGYTF.

The chain combines TRBV5-1 with TRBJ1-1; 7 nucleotides line up with TRBD1. The CDR3 runs 18 residues. The junction had 17 bases not matched to a gene; V was cut back by 2 bases and J by 4 bases. Germline CDR1 and CDR2: SGHRS and YFSETQ. This CDR3 is CASSLQRQGNWQGTEAFF. The CDR3 DNA follows: TGCGCCAGCAGCTTACAAAGACAGGGAAATTGGCAGGGCACTGAAGCTTTCTTT.

This clonotype was seen once. V and J are TRBV9 and TRBJ1-2; the match to TRBD1 covers 7 bases. Germline V gene sequence: CDR1 SGDLS, CDR2 YYNGEE. After removal of 0 bases from V and 4 bases from J, the junction contained 15 bases not matched to a gene. The CDR3 extends over 18 amino acids. CDR3 DNA sequence: TGTGCCAGCAGCGTAGATCCCCGAGGTCAGGGGGAGGGCTATGGCTACACCTTC. Translated: CASSVDPRGQGEGYGYTF.

The chain is built from TRBV3-1 and TRBJ1-6; D remains ambiguous. Germline V CDR1 and CDR2: LGHDT, YNNKEL (reference sequence). V lost 0 bases and J 7 bases, leaving 13 bases between the germline ends. The CDR3 is made up of 16 amino acids. The CDR3 reads CASSQDSRAMNSPLHF. CDR3 coding DNA: TGTGCCAGCAGCCAAGATTCACGGGCTATGAATTCACCCCTCCACTTT.

The V and J genes are TRBV7-2 and TRBJ1-2; no clear D. Trimming took off 5 bases at V and 8 bases at J, with 6 bases between the two ends. From germline, CDR1 is SGHTA and CDR2 FQGNSA. The CDR3 is 10 residues long. The CDR3 bases are TGTGCCAGCAGCCACATCGGCTACACCTTC. The encoded protein is CASSHIGYTF. The entire variable domain, with the rest obtained from reference TRBV7-2 and TRBJ1-2, is as follows: GAGVSQSPSNKVTEKGKDVELRCDPISGHTALYWYRQSLGQGLEFLIYFQGNSAPDKSGLPSDRFSAERTGGSVSTLTIQRTQQEDSAVYLCASSHIGYTFGSGTRLTVV.

V and J are TRBV6-5 and TRBJ2-1; no reliable D call. This CDR3 comprises 15 residues. Trimming stripped 2 bases from V and 6 bases from J, with 14 bases between. Germline V lookup: CDR1 MNHEY, CDR2 SVGAGI. This CDR3 is CASSYGSTWGNEQFF. Here the CDR3 DNA reads TGTGCCAGCAGTTACGGGTCTACGTGGGGCAATGAGCAGTTCTTC.

J is TRBJ1-1 and V is TRBV14; tentative D call: TRBD1 (5 bases). Deletions cut 3 bases from V and 4 bases from J, with 9 bases between. This CDR3 spans 13 amino acids. CDR1 and CDR2 from the germline V gene are SGHDN and FVKESK. The CDR3 loop is CASSQSGGTEAFF. The CDR3, as DNA: TGTGCCAGCAGCCAGTCGGGGGGCACTGAAGCTTTCTTT.

V and J are TRBV28 and TRBJ1-2, with a weak D call TRBD1 (6 bases). V dropped 4 bases and J dropped 1 base, with 13 bases sitting between them. The length of the CDR3 is 15 residues. CDR1 is MDHEN, CDR2 SYDVKM, per germline. This CDR3 is CASSSPQGSNYGYTF. CDR3 DNA sequence: TGTGCCAGCAGTTCCCCACAGGGTAGTAACTATGGCTACACCTTC.